This T cell receptor beta chain is drawn from a study of PD-L1 blockade in urothelial cancer. Synthetic TCR analog templates were spiked into each PCR. Sequencing was performed with immunoSEQ multiplex PCR; in TCRdb, only in-frame clones are kept and a portion is missing. The sample includes around 25,000 clones, 87% of them seen just once. Germline trimming cut 5 bases from V and 0 bases from J; bases unmatched to any gene: 5. The CDR3 has 18 amino acids. CDR1 and CDR2 from the germline V gene are LGHNT and FRNRAP. The chain is built from TRBV12-5 and TRBJ2-1, with TRBD2 identical over 15 bases. Here the sequenced sample was PBMCs, taken around atezolizumab (anti-PD-L1) treatment. This clonotype was sampled from a man between 45 and 60 years old with urothelial cancer. This CDR3 reads CASGRTSGGASSYNEQFF. The CDR3, as DNA: TGTGCTAGTGGTCGGACTAGCGGGGGGGCGAGCTCCTACAATGAGCAGTTCTTC.